This TCR beta chain was found in a study of a mutant IDH1 vaccine in newly diagnosed glioma. At the level of the study: Each patient was administered eight vaccinations, scheduled in weeks 1, 3, 5, 7, 11, 15, 19 and 23. Patients began vaccination 4-6 weeks after radiotherapy alone, or with temozolomide cycles. Treated patients, roughly 62% male and roughly 40% female, averaged approximately 40 years of age. Most patients had radiochemotherapy with temozolomide before enrollment; others had one alone.

Regarding time point: week 23, last vaccination. Every single dose of the vaccine, 300 ug of mutant IDH1 20-mer peptide, came with topical imiquimod. The repertoire was sequenced with immunoSEQ multiplex PCR; TCRdb's copy has only in-frame clones and lacks some. The data contain about 43,000 clones, about 81% of them singletons. As for this clone: Its antigen is still unknown.

The CDR3 is made up of 16 amino acids. Looked up from germline, CDR1 is SGHTA and CDR2 is FQGNSA. V lost 2 bases, J lost 1 base, and 5 bases stayed unmatched. The sample was PBMCs, taken from a glioma patient whose treatment included an IDH1 peptide vaccine. This receptor was taken from a woman under 30 with glioma. Some clones in this sample may be carry-over from other donors' samples. The chain has TRBV7-2 and TRBJ2-3, with 8 bases lining up with TRBD2. CDR3 amino acids: CASSLLAGVGTDTQYF. The CDR3 nucleotides are TGTGCCAGCAGCTTACTAGCGGGTGTTGGCACAGATACGCAGTATTTT.